These T cell receptor beta chains were read from a single sample in a study of blood T cell repertoires in COVID-19. Here immunoSEQ multiplex PCR was the method, and the copy in TCRdb shows in-frame clones only, minus some. The table records nearly 50,000 clones, roughly 86% of them present only once. Material for sequencing was peripheral blood. The source is a man in his forties or fifties with active COVID-19. Each CDR3 is given with its conserved first and last residue. D genes are given only for firm matches. Rows may omit the clone size; those that give it use once, few, many or a size class.

CASSPRIAATYNEQFF | TGTGCCAGCAGCCCCAGAATAGCGGCCACTTACAATGAGCAGTTCTTC | TRBV7-6 | NA | TRBJ2-1 | few
CASRSSGRGADTQYF | TGTGCCAGCAGGTCGAGCGGGAGAGGGGCAGATACGCAGTATTTT | TRBV9 | TRBD2 | TRBJ2-3 | NA
CASSFGQFTGGTNYGYTF | TGTGCCAGCAGCTTTGGGCAATTTACAGGGGGGACTAACTATGGCTACACCTTC | TRBV7-9 | TRBD1 | TRBJ1-2 | NA
CAWRLGQHGYTF | TGTGCCTGGAGACTCGGTCAACATGGCTACACCTTC | TRBV30 | NA | TRBJ1-2 | NA
CASSGGTTAIQYF | TGTGCCAGCAGCGGCGGGACTACCGCCATTCAGTACTTC | TRBV5-8 | TRBD2 | TRBJ2-4 | NA
CASSSSNSYEQYF | TGTGCCAGCAGTTCCTCTAACTCCTACGAGCAGTACTTC | TRBV28 | NA | TRBJ2-7 | NA
CATSRSVYRSPSTDTQYF | TGTGCCACCAGCAGATCGGTATACAGGTCCCCGAGCACAGATACGCAGTATTTT | TRBV15 | NA | TRBJ2-3 | NA
CASSEGTRNRAGYEQYF | TGTGCCAGCAGTGAAGGAACTCGAAACAGGGCCGGCTACGAGCAGTACTTC | TRBV6-1 | NA | TRBJ2-7 | NA
CASSESRTENEKLFF | TGCGCCAGCAGTGAGTCGAGAACGGAGAATGAAAAACTGTTTTTT | TRBV10-1 | NA | TRBJ1-4 | NA
CASSPNLGLAGGSSTGELFF | TGTGCCAGCAGCCCAAACCTGGGACTAGCGGGAGGGTCTTCCACCGGGGAGCTGTTTTTT | TRBV11-3 | TRBD2 | TRBJ2-2 | NA
CASSLGTNTEAFF | TGTGCCAGCAGCTTAGGGACAAACACTGAAGCTTTCTTT | TRBV7-9 | NA | TRBJ1-1 | NA
CASSRDGRPDTQYF | TGTGCCAGCTCTCGTGACGGGAGACCAGATACGCAGTATTTT | TRBV27 | NA | TRBJ2-3 | NA
CATSRGLAGVDNEQFF | TGTGCCACCAGCAGAGGGCTAGCGGGAGTCGACAATGAGCAGTTCTTC | TRBV15 | TRBD2 | TRBJ2-1 | once
CASSTRDRGTEAFF | TGTGCCAGCAGTACGAGGGACAGGGGCACTGAAGCTTTCTTT | TRBV28 | TRBD1 | TRBJ1-1 | once
CASSAGRALAKNIQYF | TGTGCCAGCAGTGCCGGGCGGGCCCTTGCCAAAAACATTCAGTACTTC | TRBV6-2/TRBV6-3 | NA | TRBJ2-4 | NA
CASSVGPGANTEAFF | TGTGCCAGCAGCGTAGGCCCAGGGGCTAACACTGAAGCTTTCTTT | TRBV9 | NA | TRBJ1-1 | NA
CASSLGPAGRLLTDTQYF | TGTGCCAGCAGCTTAGGCCCCGCGGGTAGATTGTTAACAGATACGCAGTATTTT | TRBV7-6 | NA | TRBJ2-3 | NA
CASSVSSGETGELFF | TGTGCCAGCAGCGTATCAAGCGGGGAGACCGGGGAGCTGTTTTTT | TRBV9 | TRBD2 | TRBJ2-2 | NA
CASSRPNGSPAFF | TGTGCCAGCAGCCGCCCAAACGGGTCCCCAGCTTTCTTT | TRBV9 | NA | TRBJ1-1 | NA
CASSEGTAATNEKLFF | TGTGCCAGCAGCGAAGGGACAGCTGCAACTAATGAAAAACTGTTTTTT | TRBV7-9 | TRBD1 | TRBJ1-4 | once
CASSPGTSGIQETQYF | TGTGCCAGCAGCCCAGGGACTAGCGGGATCCAAGAGACCCAGTACTTC | TRBV7-3 | TRBD2 | TRBJ2-5 | NA
CASSSLQGRAEQFF | TGTGCCAGCAGCTCCCTGCAGGGGAGGGCTGAGCAGTTCTTC | TRBV7-2 | NA | TRBJ2-1 | NA
CASSFGRQGPSWTDF | TGTGCCAGCAGTTTCGGGAGGCAGGGTCCCTCCTGGACGGATTTT | TRBV28 | NA | TRBJ1-3 | NA
CASSPRIAGGVYNEQFF | TGCGCCAGCAGCCCACGAATAGCGGGAGGGGTGTACAATGAGCAGTTCTTC | TRBV5-1 | TRBD2 | TRBJ2-1 | NA
CASSQAGGKNTGELFF | TGTGCCAGCAGCCAAGCTGGAGGGAAGAACACCGGGGAGCTGTTTTTT | TRBV3-1/TRBV3-2 | NA | TRBJ2-2 | NA
CASSPTGTGVNEQFF | TGCGCCAGCAGCCCAACCGGGACAGGGGTCAATGAGCAGTTCTTC | TRBV5-1 | TRBD1 | TRBJ2-1 | NA
CASSLRGYSNQPQHF | TGTGCCAGCAGCTTGAGGGGCTATAGCAATCAGCCCCAGCATTTT | TRBV5-5 | NA | TRBJ1-5 | NA
CASSRTVDNSPLHF | TGTGCCAGCAGTCGGACAGTCGATAATTCACCCCTCCACTTT | TRBV25-1 | NA | TRBJ1-6 | NA
CASSLIGGVRGHSGYTF | TGTGCCAGCAGCTTAATAGGTGGGGTCAGGGGGCATTCTGGCTACACCTTC | TRBV11-2 | TRBD1 | TRBJ1-2 | NA
CASSWGQGYEQYF | TGTGCCAGCAGTTGGGGACAGGGCTACGAGCAGTACTTC | TRBV27 | TRBD1 | TRBJ2-7 | once
CASREGARYYGYTF | TGTGCCAGCAGAGAGGGGGCGCGATACTATGGCTACACCTTC | TRBV6-5 | TRBD1 | TRBJ1-2 | once
CSASGGRLAGAHEQFF | TGCAGTGCTAGTGGGGGCCGACTAGCGGGAGCCCATGAGCAGTTCTTC | TRBV20-1 | TRBD2 | TRBJ2-1 | NA
CASSSRTSGRTDAQYF | TGTGCCAGCAGCTCCCGGACTAGCGGGAGGACAGATGCGCAGTATTTT | TRBV3-1/TRBV3-2 | TRBD2 | TRBJ2-3 | NA
CASSFDSPQAHEQYF | TGTGCCAGCAGTTTCGACAGCCCCCAGGCCCACGAGCAGTACTTC | TRBV6-5 | NA | TRBJ2-7 | NA
CAWSRWGVSQPQHF | TGTGCCTGGAGTCGCTGGGGGGTTTCTCAGCCCCAGCATTTT | TRBV30 | NA | TRBJ1-5 | NA
CASRRGIGAETQYF | TGTGCCAGCAGAAGGGGGATCGGGGCAGAGACCCAGTACTTC | TRBV6-5 | NA | TRBJ2-5 | NA
CASSQGLADTDTQYF | TGTGCCAGCAGCCAAGGACTAGCGGACACAGATACGCAGTATTTT | TRBV7-3 | TRBD2 | TRBJ2-3 | NA
CASSPSPSGLSTDTQYF | TGTGCCAGTAGTCCTTCCCCATCGGGACTTAGCACAGATACGCAGTATTTT | TRBV19 | NA | TRBJ2-3 | once
CASSPDRRSSYEQYF | TGTGCCAGCAGTCCCGACAGGCGTAGCTCCTACGAGCAGTACTTC | TRBV28 | NA | TRBJ2-7 | NA
CASSYSGDRGSYTF | TGTGCCAGCAGTTACTCGGGGGACAGGGGATCCTACACCTTC | TRBV6-5 | TRBD1 | TRBJ1-2 | NA
CASSPEGPQNTEAFF | TGCGCCAGCAGCCCGGAGGGGCCCCAGAACACTGAAGCTTTCTTT | TRBV5-1 | NA | TRBJ1-1 | NA
CASSASGSTGELFF | TGCGCCAGCAGTGCTAGCGGGAGCACCGGGGAGCTGTTTTTT | TRBV10-1 | TRBD2 | TRBJ2-2 | few
CATSDFTGTGATGELFF | TGTGCCACCAGTGATTTCACCGGGACAGGGGCCACCGGGGAGCTGTTTTTT | TRBV24-1 | TRBD1 | TRBJ2-2 | NA
CASSQEETGSGGYTF | TGTGCCAGCAGCCAAGAAGAGACAGGGTCGGGAGGCTACACCTTC | TRBV14 | TRBD1 | TRBJ1-2 | NA
CASVEDATYEQYF | TGTGCCAGCGTGGAGGACGCTACCTACGAGCAGTACTTC | TRBV28 | NA | TRBJ2-7 | NA
CASSTRQGARNEQFF | TGTGCCAGCAGTACTCGACAGGGGGCGAGGAATGAGCAGTTCTTC | TRBV28 | TRBD1 | TRBJ2-1 | NA
CASSPRTGQPQHF | TGTGCCAGCAGCCCCCGGACAGGTCAGCCCCAGCATTTT | TRBV9 | TRBD1 | TRBJ1-5 | NA
CASSLSGLAGDTQYF | TGTGCTAGCAGCTTGTCGGGACTAGCGGGAGATACGCAGTATTTT | TRBV7-7 | TRBD2 | TRBJ2-3 | NA